This TCR beta chain was observed in a study of T cell responses to AZD1222 COVID-19 vaccine. TCRdb's copy holds only in-frame clones and misses some; the assay was immunoSEQ multiplex PCR. The table lists more than 80,000 clones, 75% to 90% of them singletons. This sample comprised peripheral blood, obtained 28 days after the second AZD1222 dose. The origin of this receptor is an adult who received the AZD1222 COVID-19 vaccine.

The CDR3 is CASSPRTATTGGELFF. CDR3 in DNA: TGTGCCAGCAGCCCCCGGACAGCAACTACAGGCGGGGAGCTGTTTTTT. V is TRBV7-6 and J is TRBJ2-2, with D perhaps matching TRBD1 (6 bases). Germline V gene data show CDR1 as SGHVS and CDR2 as FNYEAQ. The CDR3 runs to 16 residues. V lost 5 bases, J lost 7 bases, and 20 bases lay in between.